This record looks at one TCR beta chain sequence and its context. Its target is unknown. Relative to the germline gene, one junction end is altered; a read error may explain this. This sample was included in a study of T cells in Graves' hyperthyroidism and ophthalmopathy. Study-level points and caveats: The model anticipated ophthalmopathy a median around six months pre-onset. Separation of ophthalmopathy from stable hyperthyroidism was achieved by a 13 V-J model.

Per germline, CDR1 MNHEY and CDR2 SMNVEV (reference sequence). The CDR3 is 15 residues long. Enrolled ophthalmopathy patients presented with a Clinical Activity Score of at least 3, a NOSPECS grade of at least 4, and disease duration under 3 months. In making diagnoses, clinical symptoms, serum thyroxine and TRAb, thyroid ultrasound and orbital computed tomography were all used. The CDR3 regions of TCR beta were amplified from RNA transcripts. Carried out on the TCR CDR3, a first-round RT-PCR used the HTBI primer set. TCRdb used MiXCR to reprocess the multiplex PCR reads, holding one entry per CDR3 protein. The sample includes around 620,000 distinct CDR3 sequences, 12% to 15% of them seen just once.

The chain uses TRBV27 and TRBJ2-3; 9 positions agree with TRBD2. This clonotype was sampled from a woman younger than 30 with Graves' ophthalmopathy. Sequencing was done on a sample of blood. CDR3 coding DNA: TGTGCCACCAGTTTATGGACTAGCGGCACAGATACGCAGTATTTT. This encodes CATSLWTSGTDTQYF.